The sample holds one count of the clone carrying this T cell receptor (beta chain). V shed 0 bases and J shed 5 bases, with 15 bases lying between them. This CDR3 contains 16 residues. CDR1 and CDR2 from the germline V gene are LGHNA and YNFKEQ. Sequencing was performed with immunoSEQ multiplex PCR; in TCRdb, only in-frame clones are kept and a portion is missing. The sample consists of 40,000 to 50,000 clones, more than 75% of them appearing once. Time point in this sample: peripheral blood 6 weeks after treatment start. The data derive from a study of PD-L1 blockade in urothelial cancer. About the study: Bladder-origin urothelial cancer in males covered twenty-five of 29 patients.

Sample: PBMCs, taken around atezolizumab (anti-PD-L1) treatment. The genes are TRBV4-2 and TRBJ2-3, with a weak D call TRBD2 (6 bases). This receptor was taken from a man aged 60 to 75 with urothelial cancer. Here the CDR3 DNA reads TGTGCCAGCAGCCAAGATGGAACGGGAGAGGTAGATACGCAGTATTTT. Its protein product is CASSQDGTGEVDTQYF.